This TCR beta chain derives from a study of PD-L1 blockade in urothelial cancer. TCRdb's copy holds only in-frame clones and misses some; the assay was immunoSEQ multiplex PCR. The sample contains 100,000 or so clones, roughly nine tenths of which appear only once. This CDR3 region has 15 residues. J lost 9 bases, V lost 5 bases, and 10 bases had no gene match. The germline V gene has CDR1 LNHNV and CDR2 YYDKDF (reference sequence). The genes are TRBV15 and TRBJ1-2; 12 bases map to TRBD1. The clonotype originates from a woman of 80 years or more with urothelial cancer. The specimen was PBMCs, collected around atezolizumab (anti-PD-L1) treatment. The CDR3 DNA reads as TGTGCCACCAGCCCAAGGGGGACAGGGGGCAGGAGCTACACCTTC. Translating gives CATSPRGTGGRSYTF.